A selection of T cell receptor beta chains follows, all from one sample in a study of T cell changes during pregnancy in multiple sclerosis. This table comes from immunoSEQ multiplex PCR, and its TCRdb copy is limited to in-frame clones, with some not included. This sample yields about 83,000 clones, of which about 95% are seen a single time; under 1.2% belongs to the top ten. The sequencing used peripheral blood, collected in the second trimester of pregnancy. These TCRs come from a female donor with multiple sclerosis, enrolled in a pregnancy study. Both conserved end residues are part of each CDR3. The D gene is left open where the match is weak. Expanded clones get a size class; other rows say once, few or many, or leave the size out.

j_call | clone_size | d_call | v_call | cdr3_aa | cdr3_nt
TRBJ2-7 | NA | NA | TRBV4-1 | CASSQEPRDYEQYF | TGCGCCAGCAGCCAAGAGCCCAGGGACTACGAGCAGTACTTC
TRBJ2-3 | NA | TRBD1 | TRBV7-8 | CASSSTGGEDTQYF | TGTGCCAGCAGCTCGACAGGGGGTGAAGATACGCAGTATTTT
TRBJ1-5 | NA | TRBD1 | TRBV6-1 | CASSHPGGAVQPQHF | TGTGCCAGCAGTCACCCAGGGGGCGCCGTTCAGCCCCAGCATTTT
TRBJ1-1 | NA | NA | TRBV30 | CAWSVNGDTEAFF | TGTGCCTGGAGTGTAAACGGTGACACTGAAGCTTTCTTT
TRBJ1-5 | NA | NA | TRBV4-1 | CASSRTPGFNQPQHF | TGCGCCAGCAGCCGAACTCCAGGTTTCAATCAGCCCCAGCATTTT
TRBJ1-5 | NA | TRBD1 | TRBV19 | CASSTGQGTEPQHF | TGTGCCAGTAGTACAGGACAGGGGACGGAGCCCCAGCATTTT
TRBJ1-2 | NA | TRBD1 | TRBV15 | CATSRKTGLGGYTF | TGTGCCACCAGCAGAAAGACAGGGTTGGGTGGCTACACCTTC
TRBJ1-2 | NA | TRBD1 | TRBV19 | CASSLRGPGQGALPSLANYGYTF | TGTGCCAGTAGTCTGAGAGGACCGGGACAGGGGGCCCTACCATCATTAGCTAACTATGGCTACACCTTC
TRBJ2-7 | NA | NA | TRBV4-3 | CASSQGTASTYEQYF | TGCGCCAGCAGCCAAGGGACAGCATCGACCTACGAGCAGTACTTC
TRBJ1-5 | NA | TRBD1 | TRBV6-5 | CASSRTGGQPQHF | TGTGCCAGCAGTCGGACAGGGGGACAGCCCCAGCATTTT
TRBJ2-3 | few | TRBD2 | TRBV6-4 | CASSATSGSTDTQYF | TGTGCCAGCAGTGCGACTAGCGGGAGCACAGATACGCAGTATTTT
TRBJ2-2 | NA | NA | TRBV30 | CAWSPGVPGELFF | TGTGCCTGGAGTCCAGGGGTACCCGGGGAGCTGTTTTTT
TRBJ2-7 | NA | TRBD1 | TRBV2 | CASKRTGYYEQYF | TGTGCCAGCAAGAGGACAGGATACTACGAGCAGTACTTC
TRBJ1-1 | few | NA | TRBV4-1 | CASSHGENTEAFF | TGCGCCAGCAGCCACGGAGAGAACACTGAAGCTTTCTTT
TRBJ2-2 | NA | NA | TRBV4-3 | CASSPGSVTGELFF | TGCGCCAGCAGCCCCGGGAGCGTAACCGGGGAGCTGTTTTTT
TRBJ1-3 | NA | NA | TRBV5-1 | CASSSKPQVSSGNTIYF | TGCGCCAGCAGCTCCAAACCCCAGGTTTCCTCTGGAAACACCATATATTTT
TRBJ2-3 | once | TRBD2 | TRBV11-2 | CASSSSGIRDSTDTQYF | TGTGCCAGCAGCTCAAGCGGGATACGGGACAGCACAGATACGCAGTATTTT
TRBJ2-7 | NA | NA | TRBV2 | CASSEADYSHEQYF | TGTGCCAGCAGTGAAGCCGACTATTCCCACGAGCAGTACTTC
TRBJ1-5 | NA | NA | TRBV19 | CASTIAGQPQHF | TGTGCCAGTACTATTGCGGGCCAGCCCCAGCATTTT
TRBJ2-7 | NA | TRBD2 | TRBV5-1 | CASSSMGLAGGYSYEQYF | TGCGCCAGCAGCTCGATGGGACTAGCGGGGGGCTACTCCTACGAGCAGTACTTC
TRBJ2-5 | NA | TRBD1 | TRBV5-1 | CASSSGQGGREYF | TGCGCCAGCAGTTCGGGACAGGGGGGAAGAGAATACTTC
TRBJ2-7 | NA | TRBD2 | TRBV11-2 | CASSSGTSEDEQYF | TGTGCCAGCAGCTCGGGTACTAGCGAGGACGAGCAGTACTTC
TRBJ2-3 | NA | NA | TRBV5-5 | CASKAPGENTQYF | TGTGCCAGCAAGGCTCCGGGAGAAAATACGCAGTATTTT
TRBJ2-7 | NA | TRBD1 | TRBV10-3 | CAISGPPGQGANEQYF | TGTGCCATATCAGGCCCTCCGGGACAGGGGGCGAACGAGCAGTACTTC
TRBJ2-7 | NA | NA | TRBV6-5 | CASSPLTGTYEQYF | TGTGCCAGCAGCCCCTTGACAGGCACCTACGAGCAGTACTTC
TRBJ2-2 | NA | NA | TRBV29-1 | CSVEGGGPVFTGELFF | TGCAGCGTTGAAGGGGGGGGGCCTGTATTCACCGGGGAGCTGTTTTTT
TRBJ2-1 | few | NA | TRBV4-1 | CASSQDGSTNNNEQFF | TGCGCCAGCAGCCAAGATGGCTCAACTAACAACAATGAGCAGTTCTTC
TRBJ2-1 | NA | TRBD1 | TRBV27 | CASSFRQGVYNEQFF | TGTGCCAGCAGTTTCCGCCAGGGGGTTTACAATGAGCAGTTCTTC
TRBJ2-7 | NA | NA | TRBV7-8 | CASSLGSDTGTYEQYF | TGTGCCAGCAGCTTAGGGTCCGACACGGGGACCTACGAGCAGTACTTC
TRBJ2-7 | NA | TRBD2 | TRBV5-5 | CASSLSASGRYEQYF | TGTGCCAGCAGCTTGTCTGCTAGCGGGAGATACGAGCAGTACTTC
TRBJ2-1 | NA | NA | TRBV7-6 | CASSSVDRGNEQFF | TGTGCCAGCAGCTCGGTGGACAGAGGCAATGAGCAGTTCTTC
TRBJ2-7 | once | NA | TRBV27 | CASSLGLQYEQYF | TGTGCCAGCAGTTTAGGACTTCAGTACGAGCAGTACTTC
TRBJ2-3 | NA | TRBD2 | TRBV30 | CAWRGLVADTQYF | TGTGCCTGGAGGGGACTAGTAGCAGATACGCAGTATTTT
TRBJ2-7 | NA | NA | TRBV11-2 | CASSLEAAAYEQYF | TGTGCCAGCAGCTTAGAAGCGGCCGCCTACGAGCAGTACTTC
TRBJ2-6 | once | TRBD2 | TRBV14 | CASSQDDRGRRSGANVLTF | TGTGCCAGCAGCCAAGACGATCGCGGGAGACGGTCTGGGGCCAACGTCCTGACTTTC
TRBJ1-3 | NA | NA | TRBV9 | CASSVGPGNTIYF | TGTGCCAGCAGCGTAGGACCAGGGAACACCATATATTTT
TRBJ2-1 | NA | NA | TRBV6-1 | CASQGYLARNEQFF | TGTGCCAGCCAGGGGTACCTGGCGAGGAATGAGCAGTTCTTC
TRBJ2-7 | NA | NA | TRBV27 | CASSDIPGVLEEQYF | TGTGCCAGCAGCGATATCCCCGGGGTCCTGGAGGAGCAGTACTTC
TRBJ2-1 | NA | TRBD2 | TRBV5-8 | CASLGTSGRQFF | TGTGCCAGCCTAGGGACTAGCGGGAGGCAGTTCTTC
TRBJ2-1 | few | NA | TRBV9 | CASSLDNEQFF | TGTGCCAGCAGTTTAGACAATGAGCAGTTCTTC
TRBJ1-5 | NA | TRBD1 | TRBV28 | CASSFLPRTGNQPQHF | TGTGCCAGCAGTTTTCTCCCCCGGACAGGGAATCAGCCCCAGCATTTT
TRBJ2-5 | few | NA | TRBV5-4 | CASSLRRLTETQYF | TGTGCCAGCAGCTTGAGACGACTTACCGAGACCCAGTACTTC
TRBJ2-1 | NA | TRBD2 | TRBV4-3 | CASSPEFSGSHEQFF | TGCGCCAGCAGCCCCGAATTTAGCGGGAGTCATGAGCAGTTCTTC
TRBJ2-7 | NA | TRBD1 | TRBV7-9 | CASSLSGTAYEQYF | TGTGCCAGCAGCTTGTCCGGGACAGCCTACGAGCAGTACTTC
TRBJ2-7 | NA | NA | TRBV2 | CASRPLAIISYEQYF | TGTGCCAGCAGGCCACTAGCCATAATTTCCTACGAGCAGTACTTC
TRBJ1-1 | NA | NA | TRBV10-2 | CASKDRNMNTEAFF | TGCGCCAGCAAAGACAGGAACATGAACACTGAAGCTTTCTTT
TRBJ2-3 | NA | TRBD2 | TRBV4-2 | CASSRGLAATTDTQYF | TGTGCCAGCAGCCGGGGACTAGCGGCAACCACAGATACGCAGTATTTT
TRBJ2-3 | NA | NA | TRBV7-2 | CASTLRGTATADTQYF | TGTGCCAGCACCCTACGCGGGACGGCTACCGCAGATACGCAGTATTTT